One T cell receptor (beta chain) is described in this entry. Its antigen is not identified. The length of the CDR3 is 14 residues. Germline loops: CDR1 SNHLY, CDR2 FYNNEI. Trimming shortened V by 6 bases and J by 7 bases, and 16 bases separated the two germline ends. 60 Vbeta and 13 Jbeta primers were used in PCR. Profiled with immunoSEQ multiplex PCR; TCRdb holds only in-frame clones, not every one. This table has 150,000 to 200,000 clones, more than 70% appearing once. The data were obtained in a study of cytomegalovirus exposure and HLA in healthy donors. Study-wide results and caveats: About 150 TCR beta chains were listed as cytomegalovirus-associated. In an earlier analysis, in 587 donors, most V segments appeared productive either ~87% or ~30% of the time. As a later analysis revealed, the rate of TCR association differed by HLA locus, with DRB1 most and HLA-C fewest. Reports showed the classifier diagnosing cytomegalovirus status with high specificity and sensitivity.

This chain connects TRBV2 to TRBJ1-5; D may be TRBD1 (5 bases). The sample was PBMCs. The receptor comes from a woman between 40 and 50 years old in good health and CMV-seropositive. The DNA for the CDR3 is TGTGCCAGCAGGGGACTTCTCCCGAGGCAGCCCCAGCATTTT. This translates into CASRGLLPRQPQHF. The whole variable domain, filled in from reference TRBV2 and TRBJ1-5, reads EPEVTQTPSHQVTQMGQEVILRCVPISNHLYFYWYRQILGQKVEFLVSFYNNEISEKSEIFDDQFSVERPDGSNFTLKIRSTKLEDSAMYFCASRGLLPRQPQHFGDGTRLSIL.